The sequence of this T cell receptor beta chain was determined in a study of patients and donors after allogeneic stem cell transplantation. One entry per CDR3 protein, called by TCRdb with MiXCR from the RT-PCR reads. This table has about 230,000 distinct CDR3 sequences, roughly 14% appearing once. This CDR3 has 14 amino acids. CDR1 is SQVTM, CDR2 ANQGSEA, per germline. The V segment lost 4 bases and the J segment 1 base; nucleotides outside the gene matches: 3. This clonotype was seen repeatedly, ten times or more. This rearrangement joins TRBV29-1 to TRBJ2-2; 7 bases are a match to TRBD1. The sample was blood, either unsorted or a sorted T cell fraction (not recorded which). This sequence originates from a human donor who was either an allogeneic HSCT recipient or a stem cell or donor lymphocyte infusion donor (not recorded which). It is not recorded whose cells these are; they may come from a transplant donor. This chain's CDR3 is CSVGGGLNTGELFF. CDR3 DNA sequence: TGCAGCGTTGGAGGGGGCTTGAACACCGGGGAGCTGTTTTTT.